This T cell receptor beta chain was obtained from a study of T-cell reconstitution after alpha-beta-depleted transplantation in children. Study findings and constraints: By one year post-transplant, T-cell counts and diversity largely arose from T cells that were newly produced. Several patients had high TCRbeta diversity at day 60; it came from surviving recipient T cells and thymic progenitors. As was reported, about two months after transplant, alpha-beta T cells came from several hundred expanded graft clones.

CDR3 length: 19 amino acids. Per germline, CDR1 SGHVS and CDR2 FNYEAQ. V gave up 5 bases and J gave up 5 bases; unmatched junction bases: 16. Unique molecular identifiers were built into the TCRbeta library. TCRdb called the PCR reads again in MiXCR, with one record for every CDR3 protein. The table lists roughly 350,000 distinct CDR3 sequences, around 16% of them singletons, with around 41% in the top ten. As concerns this clonotype: Its antigen is undetermined.

Material: PBMCs, mostly from graft donor cells, obtained 360 days after TCRalphabeta/CD19-depleted stem cell transplant. The sequence derives from a male patient aged 2-15 years who had a stem cell transplant for acute lymphoblastic leukemia, so the T cells may come from the graft donor. This chain links TRBV7-6 with TRBJ2-3, with 13 bases matching TRBD2. The CDR3 DNA reads TGTGCCAGCAGCCCCCAAACTAGCGGGAGGGCGATCTATGTAGATACGCAGTATTTT. Translation: CASSPQTSGRAIYVDTQYF. The variable domain in full, with the rest retrieved from reference TRBV7-6 and TRBJ2-3, is GAGVSQSPRYKVTKRGQDVALRCDPISGHVSLYWYRQALGQGPEFLTYFNYEAQQDKSGLPNDRFSAERPEGSISTLTIQRTEQRDSAMYRCASSPQTSGRAIYVDTQYFGPGTRLTVL.